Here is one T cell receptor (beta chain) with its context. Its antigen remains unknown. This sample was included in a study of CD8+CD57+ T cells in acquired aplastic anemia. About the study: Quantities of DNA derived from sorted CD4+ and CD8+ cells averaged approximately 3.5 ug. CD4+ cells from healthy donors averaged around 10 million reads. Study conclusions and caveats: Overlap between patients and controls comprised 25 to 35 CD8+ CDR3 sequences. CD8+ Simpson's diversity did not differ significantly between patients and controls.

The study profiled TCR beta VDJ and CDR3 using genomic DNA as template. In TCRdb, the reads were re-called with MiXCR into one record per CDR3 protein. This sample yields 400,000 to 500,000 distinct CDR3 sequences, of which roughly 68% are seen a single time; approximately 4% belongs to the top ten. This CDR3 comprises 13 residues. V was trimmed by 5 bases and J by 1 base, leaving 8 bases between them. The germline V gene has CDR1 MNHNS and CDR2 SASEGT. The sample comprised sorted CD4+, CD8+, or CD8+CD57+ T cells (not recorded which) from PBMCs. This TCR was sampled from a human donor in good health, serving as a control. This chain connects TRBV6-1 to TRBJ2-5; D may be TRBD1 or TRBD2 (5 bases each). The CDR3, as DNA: TGTGCCAGCAGTACGAGGGGCCAAGAGACCCAGTACTTC. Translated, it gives CASSTRGQETQYF.